A single sample gave rise to the 26 T cell receptor beta chains below, sequenced in a study of cytomegalovirus exposure and HLA in healthy donors. PCR was performed using 60 Vbeta and 13 Jbeta primers. Only in-frame clones appear in the TCRdb table, and some are missing; sequencing was by immunoSEQ multiplex PCR. The table has around 230,000 clones, 70% to 90% seen once. The specimen was PBMCs. The source is a girl aged 2 to 10 in good health and CMV-seronegative.

The CDR3 DNA reads as TGTGCCAGCAGCTTGTGGGTAAGGAGGGCTAACTATGGCTACACCTTC. Residues: CASSLWVRRANYGYTF. The chain joins TRBV5-5 to TRBJ1-2, with unresolved D. Germline assignment: CDR1 SGHKS and CDR2 YYEKEE (reference sequence). The germline V and J ends were trimmed by 1 base and 0 bases, with 13 bases remaining between them. The CDR3 runs to 16 residues. Full variable domain (rest looked up from reference TRBV5-5 and TRBJ1-2): DAGVTQSPTHLIKTRGQQVTLRCSPISGHKSVSWYQQVLGQGPQFIFQYYEKEERGRGNFPDRFSARQFPNYSSELNVNALLLGDSALYLCASSLWVRRANYGYTFGSGTRLTVV.

The chain is built from TRBV7-9 and TRBJ1-4; 7 bases line up with TRBD1. This CDR3 comprises 15 residues. CDR1 and CDR2 (germline): SEHNR, FQNEAQ (reference sequence). Unmatched junction bases numbered 11, after V lost 5 bases and J lost 8 bases. For the CDR3, the DNA is TGTGCCAGCAGCCCCGGACAGGTCGTAAAAGAAAAACTGTTTTTT. Translating it yields CASSPGQVVKEKLFF.

The genes are TRBV6-4 and TRBJ2-1, with 13 positions matching TRBD2. The ends lost 4 bases at V and 8 bases at J; junction bases unmatched: 8. The CDR3 is made up of 16 amino acids. Germline assignment: CDR1 MRHNA and CDR2 SNTAGT. The CDR3 region is CASSVTSGRDVDEQFF. The DNA for the CDR3 is TGTGCCAGCAGTGTAACTAGCGGGAGGGATGTGGATGAGCAGTTCTTC.

V and J are TRBV7-9 and TRBJ2-7, with 8 bases matching TRBD2. CDR1 and CDR2 (germline): SEHNR, FQNEAQ (reference sequence). The V and J ends lost 1 base and 3 bases, in that order; junction bases with no gene match: 5. The CDR3 has 15 residues. The CDR3 nucleotides are TGTGCCAGCAGCTTAGGAGCGGGAGCCAACTACGAGCAGTACTTC. It translates to CASSLGAGANYEQYF.

The chain is built from TRBV29-1 and TRBJ2-3; the match to TRBD2 covers 13 bases. This CDR3 region has 17 residues. V lost 4 bases, J lost 4 bases, and 11 bases stayed unmatched. In germline, CDR1 is SQVTM, CDR2 ANQGSEA. In DNA form, the CDR3 reads TGCAGCGTTGCTGGGACTAGCGGGGCTAACTTGGCAGATACGCAGTATTTT. Its translation: CSVAGTSGANLADTQYF.

The chain is built from TRBV6-1 and TRBJ2-1; 7 nucleotides align to TRBD2. V lost 6 bases and J lost 4; bases outside the gene matches: 9. CDR3 length equals 15 residues. CDR1 is MNHNS and CDR2 is SASEGT in the germline V gene. CDR3 in amino acids: CASRRGDGQYNEQFF. The DNA for the CDR3 is TGTGCCAGCAGACGGGGGGACGGCCAATACAATGAGCAGTTCTTC.

To note about this clone: The junction differs from germline at one of its ends, possibly a read error. The chain has TRBV18 and TRBJ2-1, with TRBD2 identical over 11 bases. CDR1 and CDR2 from the germline V gene are KGHSH and LQKENI. The CDR3 is made up of 11 amino acids. The CDR3 spells CVSSLAGVTFF. The CDR3 coding sequence is TGTGTCAGCTCACTAGCGGGAGTTACGTTCTTC.

The rearrangement uses TRBV7-9 and TRBJ1-3, with 8 bases matching TRBD1. Unmatched junction bases numbered 5, after V lost 5 bases and J lost 8 bases. The CDR3 extends over 13 amino acids. Germline-derived CDR1 and CDR2 are SEHNR and FQNEAQ (reference sequence). CDR3 protein: CASSLVTGDTIYF. The CDR3 bases are TGTGCCAGCAGCCTCGTGACAGGGGACACCATATATTTT.

V is TRBV7-9 and J is TRBJ2-7; TRBD2 might be the D (6 bases). The CDR3 covers 15 residues. CDR1 and CDR2 (germline): SEHNR, FQNEAQ (reference sequence). The V gene lost 6 bases and the J gene lost 3 bases, with 18 bases spanning the gap. The CDR3 is CASSGWAGMNYEQYF. CDR3 sequence (DNA): TGTGCCAGCAGTGGATGGGCGGGAATGAACTACGAGCAGTACTTC.

The V and J genes are TRBV27 and TRBJ1-2; TRBD1 is a possible D gene (5 bases). V lost 6 bases to trimming and J lost 4 bases, with 12 bases between them. The CDR3 has 13 residues. Germline assignment: CDR1 MNHEY and CDR2 SMNVEV (reference sequence). The chain's CDR3 is CASSPQTAYGYTF. The CDR3 DNA sequence: TGTGCCAGCAGCCCCCAGACAGCCTATGGCTACACCTTC.

The rearrangement joins TRBV7-6 to TRBJ1-1; the D is unclear. The CDR3 is 13 residues long. V was pared by 6 bases and J by 3 bases, with 11 bases between. Germline V gene data show CDR1 as SGHVS and CDR2 as FNYEAQ. DNA of the CDR3: TGTGCCAGCAGTCCACTCCGGGACACTGAAGCTTTCTTT. Translating it yields CASSPLRDTEAFF.

The table lists this clone with a count of one. The rearrangement joins TRBV4-1 to TRBJ2-7, with TRBD2 identical over 8 bases. From germline, CDR1 is MGHRA and CDR2 YSYEKL. Unmatched junction bases numbered 10, after V lost 0 bases and J lost 3 bases. The CDR3 runs to 17 residues. In DNA, the CDR3 is TGCGCCAGCAGCCAAGACGCAAATAGCGGGGCTCTCTACGAGCAGTACTTC. It is translated as CASSQDANSGALYEQYF.

V usage is TRBV15 and J usage is TRBJ1-1; D perhaps matches TRBD1 (6 bases). The germline V and J ends were trimmed by 7 bases and 3 bases, with 15 bases remaining between them. The V gene's germline CDR1 is LNHNV and CDR2 YYDKDF (reference sequence). This CDR3 region has 14 residues. This chain's CDR3 is CATTLGGADTEAFF. The CDR3 nucleotides read TGTGCCACCACCTTGGGGGGGGCAGACACTGAAGCTTTCTTT.

This CDR3 reads CAWSRAGDTQYF. Written as DNA, the CDR3 is TGTGCCTGGAGCAGGGCGGGGGATACGCAGTATTTT. The chain uses TRBV30 and TRBJ2-3; a weak D match, TRBD2 (6 bases). The germline V gene encodes CDR1 GTSNPN and CDR2 SVGIG (reference sequence). Trimming removed 3 bases from V and 6 bases from J, with 10 bases in between. This CDR3 has 12 amino acids.

The chain employs TRBV11-2 and TRBJ2-5; 7 nucleotides agree with TRBD2. Germline V gene lookup returns CDR1 SGHAT and CDR2 FQNNGV. The CDR3 totals 14 residues. J lost 5 bases, V lost 5 bases, and 8 bases had no gene match. The CDR3 DNA reads TGTGCCAGCAGCGATACGGGGACTACGGAGACCCAGTACTTC. Its translation is CASSDTGTTETQYF.

The J gene is TRBJ2-7, the V gene TRBV19; TRBD1 matches at 10 bases. The CDR3 consists of 14 residues. From germline, CDR1 is LNHDA and CDR2 SQIVND (reference sequence). Trimming removed 5 bases from V and 4 bases from J; junction bases left unmatched: 5. The CDR3 bases are TGTGCCAGTAGTGGCCGGGACAGGGGTTACGAGCAGTACTTC. Residues: CASSGRDRGYEQYF.

In the case of this clone: The identical CDR3 is also encoded by other nucleotide sequences in the sample. This chain uses TRBV2 with TRBJ2-5, with TRBD1 identical over 7 bases. Per the germline V gene, CDR1 is SNHLY and CDR2 is FYNNEI. J was trimmed by 5 bases and V by 5 bases; bases with no gene match: 11. There are 15 residues in the CDR3. The CDR3: CASSLTGVRGETQYF. The CDR3 region has the DNA TGTGCCAGCAGTTTAACAGGGGTGAGGGGGGAGACCCAGTACTTC.

The gene calls are TRBV5-1 and TRBJ2-5; tentative D call: TRBD1 (6 bases). Trimming cost V 3 bases and J 4 bases, with 7 bases left between them. The CDR3 totals 12 residues. Germline V CDR1 and CDR2: SGHRS, YFSETQ. In nucleotides, the CDR3 is TGCGCCAGCAGCTCGACAGGAGAGACCCAGTACTTC. Translating gives CASSSTGETQYF.

The chain combines TRBV27 with TRBJ2-2; the match to TRBD2 covers 9 bases. The CDR3 is made up of 15 amino acids. V trimming: 5 bases; J trimming: 7 bases; junction bases outside the gene matches: 8. Germline V gene sequence: CDR1 MNHEY, CDR2 SMNVEV (reference sequence). The CDR3 reads CASSPGLASHGELFF. The CDR3 nucleotides read TGTGCCAGCAGTCCGGGACTAGCTTCCCACGGGGAGCTGTTTTTT.

This clone was seen only once. This rearrangement joins TRBV7-6 to TRBJ2-7; maybe TRBD2 (6 bases). In germline, CDR1 is SGHVS, CDR2 FNYEAQ. V shed 0 bases and J shed 2 bases, with 8 bases lying between them. CDR3 length: 14 amino acids. The CDR3 region has the DNA TGTGCCAGCAGCTTAGCGGGGAGGACCTACGAGCAGTACTTC. Translating it yields CASSLAGRTYEQYF.

This clone came up once. The chain recombines TRBV6-5 with TRBJ1-1, with TRBD1 matching over 7 bases. The V segment lost 5 bases and the J segment 9 bases; nucleotides outside the gene matches: 9. Looked up from germline, CDR1 is MNHEY and CDR2 is SVGAGI. The CDR3 is made up of 13 amino acids. The CDR3 sequence is CASSLRQGRQAFF. CDR3 nucleotides: TGTGCCAGCAGTCTCCGACAGGGTCGCCAAGCTTTCTTT.

The chain recombines TRBV11-2 with TRBJ2-7, with 13 nucleotides matching TRBD2. Trimming at V came to 5 bases and at J to 4 bases, leaving 8 bases not matched to a gene. The CDR3 spans 16 residues. In germline, CDR1 is SGHAT, CDR2 FQNNGV. DNA for the CDR3: TGTGCCAGCAGCAACAAACTAGCGGGAGGGCCGTACGAGCAGTACTTC. It translates to CASSNKLAGGPYEQYF.

This clone was recorded once. The CDR3 DNA follows: TGTGCCAGCAGCGGGAGGGACAGGGTAACGCGGGAACAACCCTACGAGCAGTACTTC. Residues: CASSGRDRVTREQPYEQYF. The chain recombines TRBV7-8 with TRBJ2-7, with 9 bases fitting TRBD1. The CDR3 is 19 amino acids. Germline loops: CDR1 SGHVS, CDR2 FQNEAQ. V trimming: 5 bases; J trimming: 2 bases; junction bases outside the gene matches: 19.

The V and J genes are TRBV27 and TRBJ2-4; 10 bases map to TRBD2. This CDR3 is built from 18 residues. Germline V gene sequence: CDR1 MNHEY, CDR2 SMNVEV (reference sequence). The V and J ends lost 3 bases and 1 base, in that order; junction bases with no gene match: 9. CDR3 sequence reads: CASSLWASGSGAKNIQYF. CDR3 DNA sequence: TGTGCCAGCAGTTTGTGGGCTAGCGGGAGTGGGGCCAAAAACATTCAGTACTTC.

The chain couples TRBV6-1 to TRBJ1-5, with D unresolved. Per germline, CDR1 MNHNS and CDR2 SASEGT. V lost 1 base, J lost 4 bases, and 8 bases lay in between. There are 14 residues in the CDR3. The DNA of the CDR3 is TGTGCCAGCAGTGAAGTATCCGGGAATCAGCCCCAGCATTTT. It specifies CASSEVSGNQPQHF.

This chain joins TRBV18 and TRBJ1-2, with D unresolved. V dropped 1 base and J dropped 1 base, with 10 bases sitting between them. Germline V gene sequence: CDR1 KGHSH, CDR2 LQKENI. This CDR3 is 15 amino acids long. This chain's CDR3 is CASSPQGVINYGYTF. The CDR3 coding sequence is TGTGCCAGCTCACCACAAGGAGTGATTAACTATGGCTACACCTTC.